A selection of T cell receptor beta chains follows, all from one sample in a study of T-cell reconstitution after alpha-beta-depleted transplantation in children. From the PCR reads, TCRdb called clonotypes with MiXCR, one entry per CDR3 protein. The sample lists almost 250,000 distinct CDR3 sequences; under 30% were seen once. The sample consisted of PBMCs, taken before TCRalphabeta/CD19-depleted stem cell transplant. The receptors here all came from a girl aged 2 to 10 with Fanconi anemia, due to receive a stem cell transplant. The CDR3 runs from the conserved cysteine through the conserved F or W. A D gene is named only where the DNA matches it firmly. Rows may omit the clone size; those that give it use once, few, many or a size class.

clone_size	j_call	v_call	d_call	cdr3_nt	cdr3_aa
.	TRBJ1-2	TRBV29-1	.	TGCAGCGTTGACCCGGGACACGCTGTCTATGGCTACACCTTC	CSVDPGHAVYGYTF
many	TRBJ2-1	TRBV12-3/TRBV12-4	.	TGTGCCAGCAGTTTAACCAATGAGCAGTTCTTC	CASSLTNEQFF
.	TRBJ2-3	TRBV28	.	TGTGCCAGCTCCGGAGGTATCACAGATACGCAGTATTTT	CASSGGITDTQYF
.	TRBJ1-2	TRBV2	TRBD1	TGTGCCAGCAGTTTCTATTTGACAGGGAACTATGGCTACACCTTC	CASSFYLTGNYGYTF
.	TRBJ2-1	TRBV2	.	TGTGCCAGCAGTGATACCTTGCGTTCCAATGAGCAGTTCTTC	CASSDTLRSNEQFF
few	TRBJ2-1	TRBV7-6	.	TGTGCCAGCAGCTTAGTCGCCCTAGCCCACAATGAGCAGTTCTTC	CASSLVALAHNEQFF
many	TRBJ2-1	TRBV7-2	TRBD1	TGTGCCAGCAGCTTATCGGGCGGGACAGGGGTGGAGGAGCAGTTCTTC	CASSLSGGTGVEEQFF
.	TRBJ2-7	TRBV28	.	TGTGCCAGCAGTTTTCTGTACGGTCACTACGAGCAGTACTTC	CASSFLYGHYEQYF
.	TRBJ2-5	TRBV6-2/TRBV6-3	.	TGTGCCAGCACCCCGGGACACCCCCCCGAGACCCAGTACTTC	CASTPGHPPETQYF
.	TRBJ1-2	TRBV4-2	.	TGTGCCAGCAGCCAGACTGGACAGTTCGGCTACACCTTC	CASSQTGQFGYTF
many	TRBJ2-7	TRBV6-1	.	TGTGCCAGCAGTGAAGCGGATACCGTCGTTTTCTACGAGCAGTACTTC	CASSEADTVVFYEQYF
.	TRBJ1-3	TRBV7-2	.	TGTGCCAGCAGCTTAGCCTTCTCTGGAAACACCATATATTTT	CASSLAFSGNTIYF
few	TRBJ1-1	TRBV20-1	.	TGCAGTGCTAGAGGTGTAGCAGGGGACACTGAAGCTTTCTTT	CSARGVAGDTEAFF
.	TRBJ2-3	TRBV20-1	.	TGCAGTGCTAGAGGGACCCTCACAGATACGCAGTATTTT	CSARGTLTDTQYF
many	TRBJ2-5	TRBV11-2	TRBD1	TGTGCCAGCAGCTTAGTTCTGGAGGGACAGGGATCAGAGACCCAGTACTTC	CASSLVLEGQGSETQYF
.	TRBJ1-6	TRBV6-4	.	TGTGCCAGCAGAGCACAAGGGAGCTCCTATAATTCACCCCTCCACTTT	CASRAQGSSYNSPLHF
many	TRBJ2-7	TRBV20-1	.	TGCAGTGCTAGGGCTTATGGCGACGAGCAGTACTTC	CSARAYGDEQYF
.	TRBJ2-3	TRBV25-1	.	TGTGCCAGCGAGGGAGCAGATACGCAGTATTTT	CASEGADTQYF
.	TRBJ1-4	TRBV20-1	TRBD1	TGCAGTGCTAGCCTGACAGGGAGTAATGAAAAACTGTTTTTT	CSASLTGSNEKLFF
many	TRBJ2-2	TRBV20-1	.	TGCAGTGCTAGAGCGCCCAATGACGGCACCGGGGAGCTGTTTTTT	CSARAPNDGTGELFF
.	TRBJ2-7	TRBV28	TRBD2	TGTGCCAGCAGTTGGTGGGAGGGCCCCTACGAGCAGTACTTC	CASSWWEGPYEQYF
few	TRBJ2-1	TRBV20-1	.	TGCAGTGCTAGTCTGGGACACAATGAGCAGTTCTTC	CSASLGHNEQFF
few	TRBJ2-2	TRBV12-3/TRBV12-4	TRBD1	TGTGCCAGCACCTCCTCCGGGACAGGGTCGAACACCGGGGAGCTGTTTTTT	CASTSSGTGSNTGELFF
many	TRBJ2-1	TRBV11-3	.	TGTGCCAGCAGCTTACTCGGAATCACGGACAATGAGCAGTTCTTC	CASSLLGITDNEQFF
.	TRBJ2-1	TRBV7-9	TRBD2	TGTGCCAGCAGCTTAAGCGGGGTAGGGTATGAGCAGTTCTTC	CASSLSGVGYEQFF
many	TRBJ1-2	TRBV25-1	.	TGTGCCAGCTCGGCGGGGGTCCAACTCTATGGCTACACCTTC	CASSAGVQLYGYTF
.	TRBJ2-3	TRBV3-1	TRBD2	TGTGCCAGCAGCCAAAGTCGGACTAGCGGGGCGACAGATACGCAGTATTTT	CASSQSRTSGATDTQYF
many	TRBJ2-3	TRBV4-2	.	TGTGCCAGCAGCCAAGAGTTTAGGGCCTTCACAGATACGCAGTATTTT	CASSQEFRAFTDTQYF
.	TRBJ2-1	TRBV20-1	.	TGCAGTGCCAGTAGATGGGAGCAGTTCTTC	CSASRWEQFF
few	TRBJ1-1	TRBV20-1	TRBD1	TGCAGTGCTGGGACAGGGGGCACTGAAGCTTTCTTT	CSAGTGGTEAFF
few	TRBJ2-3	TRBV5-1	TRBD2	TGCGCCAGCCGGGGACTAGCGACAACAGATACGCAGTATTTT	CASRGLATTDTQYF
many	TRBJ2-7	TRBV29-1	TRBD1	TGCAGCATTTTGTGGTTCGGACAGGGGGCCTACGAGCAGTACTTC	CSILWFGQGAYEQYF
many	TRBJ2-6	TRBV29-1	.	TGCAGCGTCTACCGAGATCAGGACAGCTCTGGGGCCAACGTCCTGACTTTC	CSVYRDQDSSGANVLTF
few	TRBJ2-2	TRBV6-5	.	TGTGCCAGCAGTCAGCTGGAGTGGCTAGAGAACACCGGGGAGCTGTTTTTT	CASSQLEWLENTGELFF
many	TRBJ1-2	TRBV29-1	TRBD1	TGCAGCGTTGATAGGGACAGGGGACTCAGGGGCTATGGCTACACCTTC	CSVDRDRGLRGYGYTF
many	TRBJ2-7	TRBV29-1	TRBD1	TGCAGCGTTGGGGACAGAACCTACGAGCAGTACTTC	CSVGDRTYEQYF
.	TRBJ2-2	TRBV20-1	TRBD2	TGCAGTGCGGAGGTAGCGGGGGGCTCGAACACCGGGGAGCTGTTTTTT	CSAEVAGGSNTGELFF
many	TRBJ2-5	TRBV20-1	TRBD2	TGCAGTGCTAGAGCCTTTGGGGGACTAGCGGGAGAAGAGACCCAGTACTTC	CSARAFGGLAGEETQYF
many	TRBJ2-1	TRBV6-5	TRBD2	TGTGCCAGCAGTACAACTAGCGGGGGGGCCTCCTACAATGAGCAGTTCTTC	CASSTTSGGASYNEQFF
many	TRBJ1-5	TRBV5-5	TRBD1	TGTGCCAGCAGCCCGACAGGGAGCAATCAGCCCCAGCATTTT	CASSPTGSNQPQHF
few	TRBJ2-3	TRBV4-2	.	TGTGCCAGCAGCCAAGAAGGACTGACAGATACGCAGTATTTT	CASSQEGLTDTQYF
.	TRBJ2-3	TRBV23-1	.	TGCGCCAGCAGTAACGGACAGTGGCCCACAGATACGCAGTATTTT	CASSNGQWPTDTQYF
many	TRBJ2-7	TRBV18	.	TGTGCCAGCTCACCACCGAACGGGGGTTTGGCCGAGCAGTACTTC	CASSPPNGGLAEQYF
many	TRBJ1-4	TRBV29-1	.	TGCAGCGTTCAAAGGGGGATGGATGAAAAACTGTTTTTT	CSVQRGMDEKLFF
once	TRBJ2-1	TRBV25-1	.	TGTGCCAGCAGTGTTCCCTTAGGGGGAGGGTACAATGAGCAGTTCTTC	CASSVPLGGGYNEQFF
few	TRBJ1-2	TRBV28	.	TGTGCCAGCAGTCCCACAGGGATCAACTATGGCTACACCTTC	CASSPTGINYGYTF
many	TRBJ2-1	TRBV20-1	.	TGCAGTGCTACAGTAGGCAATGAGCAGTTCTTC	CSATVGNEQFF
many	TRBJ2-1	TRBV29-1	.	TGCAGCGTTGCCGACTCGGAGCCAAGCTCCTACAATGAGCAGTTCTTC	CSVADSEPSSYNEQFF
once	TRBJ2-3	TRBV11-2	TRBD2	TGTGCCAGCAGCACCGGTGGAGCGGGGTCCCCATGGACGCAGTATTTT	CASSTGGAGSPWTQYF